This TCR beta chain is drawn from a study of pediatric ulcerative colitis. Overall study results and limits: Blood-rectal clonal overlap within each person was significantly higher in ulcerative colitis patients than controls.

The CDR3 length is 14 residues. Germline V gene sequence: CDR1 SGHRS, CDR2 YFSETQ. Profiled with immunoSEQ multiplex PCR; TCRdb holds only in-frame clones, not every one. The sample holds over 15,000 clones, about three quarters seen once. In the case of this clone: No antigen is known for it. One end of the junction fails to match germline, which may point to a read error.

The rectum was sampled with one to two pinch biopsies at colonoscopy. This clonotype originated in a girl between 5 and 17 years old with moderate ulcerative colitis. The chain links TRBV5-1 to TRBJ1-1, with TRBD1 matching over 12 bases. The specimen sequenced was gut tissue. CDR3 in amino acids: CASSNRDRGPEAFF. The DNA of the CDR3 is TGCGCCAGCAGCAACCGGGACAGGGGGCCTGAGGCTTTCTTT.